This entry features one T cell receptor beta chain sequence. The antigen it binds to is not known. No base-level quality is on record; no much larger clone is a single base apart. Using the deep immunoSEQ assay, multiplex PCR amplified TCR CDR3 regions from genomic DNA. Extracted genomic DNA from each cell subset was distributed evenly across all wells of several immunoSEQ 96-well plates, and each plate was treated as a replicate. For sorted subsets, approximately 200 ng of genomic DNA, equivalent to some 30,000 T cell genomes, went into each replicate PCR. The purified libraries were quantified using a Qubit 3.0 fluorometer, sized with a Bioanalyzer 2100, and then quantified again using the KAPA Library Quantification kit. Each immunoSEQ 96-well plate was sequenced on its own single-read 150-cycle Illumina NextSeq 550 flow cell. The source study handled its data this way. Because the immunoSEQ output held only junctional sequences and lacked quality scores, the filtering could not match the filtering applied to full-length reads. Sequences were annotated with PyIR, a Python wrapper for IgBLAST v1.9, using IMGT germline references to assign V/J genes and CDR3. Reads with weak V/J assignments (E-value above 1e-6), missing CDR3, stop codons, out-of-frame junctions, or ambiguous translated residues were removed. A V3J clonotype was defined by an identical inferred V gene, J gene, and CDR3 amino acid sequence. Percentage overlap between repertoires was computed as shared unique clonotypes divided by the size of the smaller repertoire. Three approaches were used to assess repertoire richness: RTK rarefaction, the Chao1 estimator, and Recon v2.1 estimates of unobserved clonotypes. Generation probabilities were computed with OLGA for all TCRbeta clonotypes obtained by the gDNA method from a handful of donors. Drawn from immuneACCESS, this table holds only the in-frame rearrangements with V and J called that TCRdb kept. Clones are partly lost; checked studies trace under half to an unresolved V gene and leave the rest unexplained. The V and J calls and clone size come from that table; D and trimming were worked out from the DNA. The sample table shows 2,500,000 or so clones, and just over 90% are seen once. The ten top clones hold roughly 0.15% of the sample.

The CDR3 contains 16 residues, cysteine and phenylalanine counted. Just CDR3 DNA is preserved here, 48 bases in frame from base 1. Trimming takes 1 base from V and 0 bases from J, and the germline ends sit 10 bases apart. The germline V gene (reference sequence) sets CDR1 to SEHNR and CDR2 to FQNEAQ. The entry originates in a study of shared clonotypes between healthy human individuals (dated by TCRdb to about 2020). About the full investigation: The cohort included a few men and a couple of women between 18 and 49 years of age. For each donor, three plates each were used for CD4 naive and CD4 memory, two plates were used for CD8 naive, and one plate was used for CD8 memory. The study deeply sequenced blood TCR repertoires of about 5 healthy adults to estimate repertoire size and the extent of clonotype sharing between individuals. Libraries were prepared and TCR repertoires were sequenced by different laboratories using diverse techniques, in order to increase sequencing depth and limit assay-specific biases. Per donor, leukapheresis produced somewhere between about 0.94 and 9 billion PBMCs.

Donors were healthy HIV-negative adults with no recently reported acute infections or vaccinations. All donors were Caucasian adults living in Nashville, Tennessee, USA. CD4+ T cells were enriched by magnetic negative selection; naive cells were then positively selected on CD45RA, and the negative fraction formed the memory subset. Blood was collected by leukapheresis, and PBMCs were isolated by Ficoll-Histopaque density gradient centrifugation and then cryopreserved in liquid nitrogen vapor phase. Analytical flow cytometry was used to check the purity and quantity of every magnetically sorted T cell population. Genomic DNA was isolated from every sorted fraction and measured by UV absorbance on a Nanodrop 2000c. Broader findings and caveats from the paper: Compared with non-shared clonotypes, clonotypes shared by all four sorted-subset donors had higher generation probabilities. Pairwise subsampling led to the expectation that sequencing depth would affect the degree of clonotype sharing among donors. Naive subsets generally had larger estimated clonotype richness than memory subsets. Only blood was sampled, and tissue TCR repertoires likely differ from those in blood. Approximately 5% of naive CD4, approximately 3.7% of naive CD8, 2.3% of memory CD4, and about 0.4% of memory CD8 clonotypes were shared across several donors. Even with the large sequencing depth, rarefaction of the sorted-subset datasets indicated that sequencing was incomplete. The small number of donors limited the genetic and exposure-history diversity represented.

The chain joins TRBV7-9 to TRBJ1-3; too little of a D gene remains to name it. Material: naive CD4+ T cells sorted from blood. The cell subset or site tag for this specimen amounts to: CD45RA+ positively selected. The receptor's source is a man younger than 30 in good health. In nucleotide form, the sequence is TGTGCCAGCAGCTTAGATTCAGCATCCTCTGGAAACACCATATATTTT. It translates to CASSLDSASSGNTIYF. Joined to the reference TRBV7-9 and TRBJ1-3 proteins, this CDR3 gives the full variable domain: DTGVSQNPRHKITKRGQNVTFRCDPISEHNRLYWYRQTLGQGPEFLTYFQNEAQLEKSRLLSDRFSAERPKGSFSTLEIQRTEQGDSAMYLCASSLDSASSGNTIYFGEGSWLTVV.